This is a list of T cell receptor beta chains from one sample in a study of blood T cell repertoires in COVID-19. Assay used: immunoSEQ multiplex PCR; TCRdb lists only in-frame clones, some missing. The sample yields approximately 150,000 clones, more than 80% seen once. The sequenced sample consisted of peripheral blood. These receptors all come from a human donor in a cohort sampled during active COVID-19. Both conserved end residues are part of each CDR3. The order of the fields is clone size, CDR3 length, D gene, V gene, J gene, CDR3 DNA, CDR3 protein. D genes are given only for firm matches. Only some rows state a clone size, as once, few, many or a class for expanded clones.

.	12	.	TRBV23-1	TRBJ2-1	TGCGCCAGCAGTGGGACAAATAATGGGCAGTTCTTC	CASSGTNNGQFF
.	15	TRBD1	TRBV27	TRBJ1-5	TGTGCCAGCACCCTAGCAGGGGGCCCCAATCAGCCCCAGCATTTT	CASTLAGGPNQPQHF
many	13	.	TRBV19	TRBJ1-1	TGTGCCAGTAACGGGGAAATGAACACTGAAGCTTTCTTT	CASNGEMNTEAFF
few	15	.	TRBV28	TRBJ1-6	TGTGCCAGCACCCTTGTTGCAGATTTTGTATCACCCCTCCACTTT	CASTLVADFVSPLHF
.	15	TRBD2	TRBV7-2	TRBJ2-1	TGTGCCAGCAGCTTAGTGAGCGGGGGGGAGACTGAGCAGTTCTTC	CASSLVSGGETEQFF
.	14	TRBD1	TRBV30	TRBJ2-7	TGTGCCTGGAGTTGGACAGGGGGCTCCTACGAGCAGTACTTC	CAWSWTGGSYEQYF
.	14	.	TRBV7-2	TRBJ1-6	TGTGCCAGCAGCCAATTGACATCGAATTCACCCCTCCACTTT	CASSQLTSNSPLHF
.	16	.	TRBV7-2	TRBJ2-2	TGTGCCAGCAGCTTACAAACGCCAGGGACTGGCGGGGAGCTGTTTTTT	CASSLQTPGTGGELFF
.	14	.	TRBV6-6	TRBJ1-3	TGTGCCAGCAGGGACTCTTTGGATGGAAACACCATATATTTT	CASRDSLDGNTIYF
.	15	TRBD1	TRBV2	TRBJ1-6	TGTGCCAGCAGTGTCGGGACAGGAGGGAATTCACCCCTCCACTTT	CASSVGTGGNSPLHF
.	14	TRBD2	TRBV25-1	TRBJ2-7	TGTGCCAGCAGTGGCCTAGCGGGAGCTGGCGAGCAGTACTTC	CASSGLAGAGEQYF
once	14	.	TRBV3-1/TRBV3-2	TRBJ1-1	TGTGCCAGCAGCCAAACACGGAGAAACACTGAAGCTTTCTTT	CASSQTRRNTEAFF